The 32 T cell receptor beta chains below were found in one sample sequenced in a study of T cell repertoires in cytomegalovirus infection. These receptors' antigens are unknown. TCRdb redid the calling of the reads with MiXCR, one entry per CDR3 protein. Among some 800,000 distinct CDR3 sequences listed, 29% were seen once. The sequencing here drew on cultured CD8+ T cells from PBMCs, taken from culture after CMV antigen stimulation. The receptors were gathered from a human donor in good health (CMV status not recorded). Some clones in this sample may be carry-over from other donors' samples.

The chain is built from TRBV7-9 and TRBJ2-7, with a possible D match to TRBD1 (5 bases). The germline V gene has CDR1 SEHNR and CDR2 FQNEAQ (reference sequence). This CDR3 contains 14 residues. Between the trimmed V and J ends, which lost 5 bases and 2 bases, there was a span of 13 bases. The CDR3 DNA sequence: TGTGCCAGCAGCCGTCCTGGACACCCCTACGAGCAGTACGTC. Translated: CASSRPGHPYEQYV.

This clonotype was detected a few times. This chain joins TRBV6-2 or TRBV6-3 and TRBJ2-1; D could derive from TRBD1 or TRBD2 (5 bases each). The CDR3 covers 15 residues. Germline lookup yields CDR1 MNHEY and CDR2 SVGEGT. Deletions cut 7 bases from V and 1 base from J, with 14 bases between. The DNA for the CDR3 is TGTGCCAGCACCCAACCGGGGCCTTCCTACAATGAGCAGTTCTTC. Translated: CASTQPGPSYNEQFF.

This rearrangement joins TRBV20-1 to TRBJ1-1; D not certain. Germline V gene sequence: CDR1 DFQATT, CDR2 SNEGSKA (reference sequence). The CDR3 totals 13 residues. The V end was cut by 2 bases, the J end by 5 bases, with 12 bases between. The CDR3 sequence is CSARRRMGTEAFF. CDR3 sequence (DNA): TGCAGTGCTAGACGGAGAATGGGGACTGAAGCTTTCTTT.

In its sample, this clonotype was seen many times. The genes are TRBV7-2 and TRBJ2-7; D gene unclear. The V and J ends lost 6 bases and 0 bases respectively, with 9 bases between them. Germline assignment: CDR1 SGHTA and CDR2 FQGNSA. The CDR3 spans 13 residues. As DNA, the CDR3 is TGTGCCAGCAGTCCCCTCGGCTCCTACGAGCAGTACGTC. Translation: CASSPLGSYEQYV.

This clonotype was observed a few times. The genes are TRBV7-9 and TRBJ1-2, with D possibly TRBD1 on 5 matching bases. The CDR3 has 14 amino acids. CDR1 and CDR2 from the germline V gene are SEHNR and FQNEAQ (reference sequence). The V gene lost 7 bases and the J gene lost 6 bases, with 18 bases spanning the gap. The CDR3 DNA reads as TGTGCCAGCATCGGAAGTAGGTGGGGCCATGGCTACACCTTC. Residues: CASIGSRWGHGYTF. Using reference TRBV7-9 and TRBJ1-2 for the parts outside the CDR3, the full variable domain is DTGVSQNPRHKITKRGQNVTFRCDPISEHNRLYWYRQTLGQGPEFLTYFQNEAQLEKSRLLSDRFSAERPKGSFSTLEIQRTEQGDSAMYLCASIGSRWGHGYTFGSGTRLTVV.

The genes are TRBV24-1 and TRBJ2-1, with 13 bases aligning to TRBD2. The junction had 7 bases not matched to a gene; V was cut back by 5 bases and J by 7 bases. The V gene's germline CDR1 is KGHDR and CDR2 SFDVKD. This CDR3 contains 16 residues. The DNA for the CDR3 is TGTGCCACCAGTGCCCAACTAGCGGGGGGGCCGAATGAGCAGTTCTTC. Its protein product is CATSAQLAGGPNEQFF.

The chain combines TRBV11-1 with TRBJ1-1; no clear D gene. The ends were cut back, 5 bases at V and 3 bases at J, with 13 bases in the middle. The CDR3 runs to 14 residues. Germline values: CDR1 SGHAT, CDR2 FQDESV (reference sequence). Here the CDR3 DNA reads TGTGCCAGCAGCCCCCGAGAGGGTCACACTGAAGCTTTCTTT. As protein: CASSPREGHTEAFF.

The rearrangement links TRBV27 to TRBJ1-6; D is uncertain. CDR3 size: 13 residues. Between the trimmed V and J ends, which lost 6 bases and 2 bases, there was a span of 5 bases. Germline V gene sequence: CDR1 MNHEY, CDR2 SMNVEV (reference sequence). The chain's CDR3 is CASSKPYNSPLHF. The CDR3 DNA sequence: TGTGCCAGCAGCAAGCCCTATAATTCACCCCTCCACTTT.

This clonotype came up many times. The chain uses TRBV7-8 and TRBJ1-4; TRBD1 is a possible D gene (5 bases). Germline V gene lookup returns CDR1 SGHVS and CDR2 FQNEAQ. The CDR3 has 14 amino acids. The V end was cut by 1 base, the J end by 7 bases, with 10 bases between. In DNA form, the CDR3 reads TGTGCCAGCAGCTTAGACCGGGGCCGTGAAAAACTGTTTTTT. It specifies CASSLDRGREKLFF.

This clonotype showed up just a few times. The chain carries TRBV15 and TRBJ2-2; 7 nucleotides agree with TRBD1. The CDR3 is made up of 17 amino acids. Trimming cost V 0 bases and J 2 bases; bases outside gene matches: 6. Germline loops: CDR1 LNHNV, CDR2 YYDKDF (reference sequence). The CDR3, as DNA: TGTGCCACCAGCAGAGACCTACGGGACAGTAACACCGGGGAGCTGTTTTTT. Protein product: CATSRDLRDSNTGELFF.

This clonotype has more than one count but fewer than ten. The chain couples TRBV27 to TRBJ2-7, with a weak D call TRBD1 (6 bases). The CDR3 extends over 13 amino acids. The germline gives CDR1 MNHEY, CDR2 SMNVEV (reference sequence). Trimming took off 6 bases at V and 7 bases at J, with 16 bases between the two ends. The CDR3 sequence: CASSSGRGREQYF. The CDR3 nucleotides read TGTGCCAGCAGCTCAGGCAGGGGTAGAGAGCAGTACTTC.

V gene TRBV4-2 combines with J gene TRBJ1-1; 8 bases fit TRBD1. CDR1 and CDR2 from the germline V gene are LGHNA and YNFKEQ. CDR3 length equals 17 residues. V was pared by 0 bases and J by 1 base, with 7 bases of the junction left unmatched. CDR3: CASSQEGQGASNTEAFF. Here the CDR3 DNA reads TGTGCCAGCAGCCAAGAAGGGCAGGGGGCATCGAACACTGAAGCTTTCTTT.

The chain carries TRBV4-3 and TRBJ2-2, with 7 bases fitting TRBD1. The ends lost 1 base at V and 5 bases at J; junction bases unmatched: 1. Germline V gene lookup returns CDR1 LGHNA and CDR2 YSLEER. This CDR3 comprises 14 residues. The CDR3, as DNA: TGCGCCAGCAGCCAAGGACAGGGTACCGGGGAGCTGTTTTTT. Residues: CASSQGQGTGELFF.

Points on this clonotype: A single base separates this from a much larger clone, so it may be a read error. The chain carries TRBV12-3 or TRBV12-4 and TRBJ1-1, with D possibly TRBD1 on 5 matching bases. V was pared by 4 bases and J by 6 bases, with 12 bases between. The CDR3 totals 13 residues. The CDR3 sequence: CASSSYRDAEAFF. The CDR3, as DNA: TGTGCCAGCAGTTCTTATAGGGACGCTGAAGCTTTCTTT.

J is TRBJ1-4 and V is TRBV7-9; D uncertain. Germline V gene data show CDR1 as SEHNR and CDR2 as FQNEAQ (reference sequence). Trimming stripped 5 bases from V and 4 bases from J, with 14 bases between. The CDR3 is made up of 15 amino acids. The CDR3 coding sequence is TGTGCCAGCAGCCCCCGCGGAGGAGATAATGAAAAACTGTTTTTT. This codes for CASSPRGGDNEKLFF. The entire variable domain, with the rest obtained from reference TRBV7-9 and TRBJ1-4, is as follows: DTGVSQNPRHKITKRGQNVTFRCDPISEHNRLYWYRQTLGQGPEFLTYFQNEAQLEKSRLLSDRFSAERPKGSFSTLEIQRTEQGDSAMYLCASSPRGGDNEKLFFGSGTQLSVL.

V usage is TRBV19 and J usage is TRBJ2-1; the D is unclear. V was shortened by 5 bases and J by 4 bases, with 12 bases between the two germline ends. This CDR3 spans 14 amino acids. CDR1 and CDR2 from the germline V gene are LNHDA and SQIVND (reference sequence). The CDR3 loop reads CASSVKDGYNEQFF. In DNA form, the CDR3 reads TGTGCCAGTAGTGTTAAGGACGGTTACAATGAGCAGTTCTTC.

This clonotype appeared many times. Here the CDR3 DNA reads TGTGCCAGCAGGGATCGGACAGGGCAAGGAGATACGCAGTATTTT. It is translated as CASRDRTGQGDTQYF. The chain links TRBV25-1 to TRBJ2-3, with 8 bases fitting TRBD1. The V gene end was trimmed by 6 bases and the J gene end by 5 bases; junction bases not matched to a gene: 10. There are 15 residues in the CDR3. The germline gives CDR1 MGHDK, CDR2 SYGVNS.

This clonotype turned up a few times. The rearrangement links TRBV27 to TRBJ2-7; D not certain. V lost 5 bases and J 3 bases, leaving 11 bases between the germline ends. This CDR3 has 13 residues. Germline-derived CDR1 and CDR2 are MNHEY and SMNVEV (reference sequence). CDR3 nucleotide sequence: TGTGCCAGCAGTGTAGACGGAATCTACGAGCAGTACGTC. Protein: CASSVDGIYEQYV.

The CDR3 sequence: CASSYAGQDHTGELFF. DNA of the CDR3: TGTGCCAGCAGTTACGCGGGACAGGACCACACCGGGGAGCTGTTTTTT. The chain recombines TRBV6-6 with TRBJ2-2, with 8 nucleotides matching TRBD1. CDR1 is MNHNY and CDR2 is SVGAGI in the germline V gene (reference sequence). V lost 2 bases to trimming and J lost 3 bases; unmatched junction nucleotides: 5. The CDR3 loop spans 16 amino acids.

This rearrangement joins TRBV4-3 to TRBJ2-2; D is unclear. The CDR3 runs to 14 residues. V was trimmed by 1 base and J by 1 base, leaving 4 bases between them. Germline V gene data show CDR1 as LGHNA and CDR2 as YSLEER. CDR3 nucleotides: TGCGCCAGCAGCCAAGGACAGAACACCGGGGAGCTGTTTTTT. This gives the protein CASSQGQNTGELFF.

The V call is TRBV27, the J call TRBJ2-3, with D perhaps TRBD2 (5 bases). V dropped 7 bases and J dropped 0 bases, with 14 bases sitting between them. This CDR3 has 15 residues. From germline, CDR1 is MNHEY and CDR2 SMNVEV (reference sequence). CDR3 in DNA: TGTGCCAGCACCCTGGCGGGTCGTAGCACAGATACGCAGTATTTT. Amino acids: CASTLAGRSTDTQYF.

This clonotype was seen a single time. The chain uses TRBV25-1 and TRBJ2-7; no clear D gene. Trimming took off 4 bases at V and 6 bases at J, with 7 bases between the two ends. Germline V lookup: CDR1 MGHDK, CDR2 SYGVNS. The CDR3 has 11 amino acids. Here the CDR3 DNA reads TGTGCCAGCAGTGGACGGACCGAGCAGTACTTC. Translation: CASSGRTEQYF.

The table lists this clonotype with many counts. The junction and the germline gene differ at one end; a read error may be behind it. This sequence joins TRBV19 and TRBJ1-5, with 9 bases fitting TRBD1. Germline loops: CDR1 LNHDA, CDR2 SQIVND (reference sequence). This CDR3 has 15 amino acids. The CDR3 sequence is CASSPTGTGNQPQHF. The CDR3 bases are TGCGCCAGCAGCCCAACCGGGACAGGGAATCAGCCCCAGCATTTT.

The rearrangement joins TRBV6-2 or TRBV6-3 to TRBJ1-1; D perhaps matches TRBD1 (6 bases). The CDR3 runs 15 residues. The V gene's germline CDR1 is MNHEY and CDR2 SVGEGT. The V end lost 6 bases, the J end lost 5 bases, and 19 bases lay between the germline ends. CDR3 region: CASSTLTGFWTEAFF. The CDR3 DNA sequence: TGTGCCAGCAGCACCCTGACAGGTTTCTGGACTGAAGCTTTCTTT.

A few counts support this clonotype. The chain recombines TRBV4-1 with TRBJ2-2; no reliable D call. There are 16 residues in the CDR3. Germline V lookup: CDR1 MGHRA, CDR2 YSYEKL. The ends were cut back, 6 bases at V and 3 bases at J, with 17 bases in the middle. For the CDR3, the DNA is TGCGCCAGCAGACGGTACCAAATTCGGGACACCGGGGAGCTGTTTTTT. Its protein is CASRRYQIRDTGELFF.

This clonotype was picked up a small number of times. The CDR3 region is CASSPNAGAPNEKLFF. The CDR3 DNA sequence: TGTGCCAGCAGCCCCAACGCGGGGGCACCTAATGAAAAACTGTTTTTT. The chain uses TRBV7-9 and TRBJ1-4, with a tentative D call TRBD1 (6 bases). V was cut by 5 bases and J by 3 bases, with 16 bases left in between. CDR3 length equals 16 residues. The germline V gene has CDR1 SEHNR and CDR2 FQNEAQ (reference sequence). The full variable domain, rest sourced from reference TRBV7-9 and TRBJ1-4, is DTGVSQNPRHKITKRGQNVTFRCDPISEHNRLYWYRQTLGQGPEFLTYFQNEAQLEKSRLLSDRFSAERPKGSFSTLEIQRTEQGDSAMYLCASSPNAGAPNEKLFFGSGTQLSVL.

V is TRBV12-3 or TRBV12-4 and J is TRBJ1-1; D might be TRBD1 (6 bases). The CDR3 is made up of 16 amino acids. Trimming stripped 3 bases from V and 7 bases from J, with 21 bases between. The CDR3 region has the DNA TGTGCCAGCAGTTTTGTTCTTCCCAGGGGAAGCGATGAAGCTTTCTTT. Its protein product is CASSFVLPRGSDEAFF.

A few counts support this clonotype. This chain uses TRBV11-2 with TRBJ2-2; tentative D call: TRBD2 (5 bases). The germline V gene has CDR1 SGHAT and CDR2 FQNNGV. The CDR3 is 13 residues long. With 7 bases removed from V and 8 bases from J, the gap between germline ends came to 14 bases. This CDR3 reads CASNFPSGGELFF. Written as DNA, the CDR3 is TGTGCCAGCAACTTCCCTTCGGGGGGGGAGCTGTTTTTT.

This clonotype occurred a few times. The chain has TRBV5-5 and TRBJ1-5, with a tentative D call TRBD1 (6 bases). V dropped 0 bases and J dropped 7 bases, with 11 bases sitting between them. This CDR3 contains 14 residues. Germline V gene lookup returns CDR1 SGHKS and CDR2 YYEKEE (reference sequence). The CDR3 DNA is TGTGCCAGCAGCTTGGGCAACAGGGAACAGCCCCAGCATTTT. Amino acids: CASSLGNREQPQHF. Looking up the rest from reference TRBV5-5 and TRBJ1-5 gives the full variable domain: DAGVTQSPTHLIKTRGQQVTLRCSPISGHKSVSWYQQVLGQGPQFIFQYYEKEERGRGNFPDRFSARQFPNYSSELNVNALLLGDSALYLCASSLGNREQPQHFGDGTRLSIL.

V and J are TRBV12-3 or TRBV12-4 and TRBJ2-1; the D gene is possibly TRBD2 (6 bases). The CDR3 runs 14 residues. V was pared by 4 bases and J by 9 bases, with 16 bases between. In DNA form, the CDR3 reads TGTGCCAGCAGTTCCGTCACTACCGGGGGTGAGCAGTTCTTC. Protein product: CASSSVTTGGEQFF.

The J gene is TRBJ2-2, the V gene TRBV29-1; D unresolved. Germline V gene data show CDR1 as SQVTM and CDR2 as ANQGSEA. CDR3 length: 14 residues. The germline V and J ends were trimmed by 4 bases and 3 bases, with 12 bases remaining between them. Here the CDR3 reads CSVVGRRDTGELFF. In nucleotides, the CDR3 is TGCAGCGTTGTCGGGCGAAGGGACACCGGGGAGCTGTTTTTT.

The DNA of the CDR3 is TGTGCCAGTAGTATAGATTCCGGGGCCTACAATGAGCAGTTCTTC. It yields the protein CASSIDSGAYNEQFF. This rearrangement joins TRBV19 to TRBJ2-1; D might be TRBD2 (5 bases). The CDR3 sequence is 15 residues long. Germline lookup yields CDR1 LNHDA and CDR2 SQIVND (reference sequence). Trimming removed 0 bases at V and 2 bases at J, with 8 bases between.